This T cell receptor beta chain was sequenced for a study of response to subunit inactivated influenza vaccine. A single record per CDR3 protein comes from TCRdb applying MiXCR to the RT-PCR reads. The sample lists a few hundred thousand distinct CDR3 sequences, 14% occurring once. Sequencing was performed on PBMCs from blood, taken roughly 12 days after vaccination. The origin of this receptor is a man in his fifties who received an inactivated influenza vaccine.

The chain's CDR3 is CASSGLTGELFF. CDR3 in DNA: TGTGCCAGCAGTGGGCTGACCGGGGAGCTGTTTTTT. The chain recombines TRBV25-1 with TRBJ2-2; D is unresolved. V gave up 4 bases and J gave up 5 bases, with 5 bases separating them. Germline-derived CDR1 and CDR2 are MGHDK and SYGVNS. This CDR3 contains 12 residues.